The 27 T cell receptor beta chains below all came from one sample that was sequenced in a study of response to subunit inactivated influenza vaccine. TCRdb itself ran the RT-PCR reads through MiXCR, one entry per CDR3 protein. This table holds about 520,000 distinct CDR3 sequences, approximately 7.8% found once. Material: PBMCs from blood, obtained less than 30 months after vaccination. Receptors originate from a man between 50 and 70 years old who received an inactivated influenza vaccine.

This clonotype was observed a handful of times. The chain combines TRBV5-6 with TRBJ2-3; 7 bases match TRBD1. J lost 2 bases, V lost 0 bases, and 15 bases had no gene match. The CDR3 loop spans 19 amino acids. Germline V gene data show CDR1 as SGHDT and CDR2 as YYEEEE. CDR3 in DNA: TGTGCCAGCAGCTTGGCCGTTCACCCTGACAGGGTTCTCACAGATACGCAGTATTTT. As protein: CASSLAVHPDRVLTDTQYF.

V usage is TRBV5-1 and J usage is TRBJ2-2; 8 bases are a match to TRBD1. CDR1 is SGHRS and CDR2 is YFSETQ in the germline V gene. V was pared by 4 bases and J by 6 bases, with 5 bases of the junction left unmatched. The CDR3 is made up of 14 amino acids. CDR3 DNA: TGCGCCAGCAGCGTGCAGGGGGCGCCCGGGGAGCTGTTTTTT. Its protein is CASSVQGAPGELFF.

A few counts support this clonotype. The CDR3 loop is CASSFGSGGVAETQYF. The CDR3, as DNA: TGTGCCAGCAGTTTCGGGAGTGGGGGCGTAGCAGAGACCCAGTACTTC. This chain uses TRBV6-5 with TRBJ2-5, with D possibly being TRBD1 or TRBD2 (6 bases each). Trimming removed 4 bases at V and 4 bases at J, with 19 bases between. CDR3 length equals 16 residues. Germline-derived CDR1 and CDR2 are MNHEY and SVGAGI.

The chain is built from TRBV11-3 and TRBJ2-2; D is ambiguous. CDR1 is SGHNT, CDR2 YENEEA, per germline. The ends were cut back, 5 bases at V and 0 bases at J, with 7 bases in the middle. The CDR3 totals 14 residues. The CDR3 sequence is CASSHSANTGELFF. In nucleotides, the CDR3 is TGTGCCAGCAGCCACAGTGCGAACACCGGGGAGCTGTTTTTT.

This clonotype was observed a few times. V and J are TRBV20-1 and TRBJ2-1, with D tentatively TRBD1 (5 bases). The V end lost 0 bases, the J end lost 2 bases, and 11 bases lay between the germline ends. The CDR3 length is 15 residues. Per the germline V gene, CDR1 is DFQATT and CDR2 is SNEGSKA (reference sequence). The chain's CDR3 is CSAREWAGTYNEQFF. Written as DNA, the CDR3 is TGCAGTGCTAGAGAGTGGGCAGGGACCTACAATGAGCAGTTCTTC.

In its sample, this clonotype was seen many times. V and J are TRBV7-2 and TRBJ2-1; possibly TRBD2 for D (6 bases). From germline, CDR1 is SGHTA and CDR2 FQGNSA. With 4 bases removed from V and 10 bases from J, the gap between germline ends came to 14 bases. CDR3 length equals 13 residues. The CDR3 sequence is CASSYPVAGEQFF. The CDR3 bases are TGTGCCAGCAGCTACCCTGTGGCGGGAGAGCAGTTCTTC.

This clonotype occurred many times. The J gene is TRBJ1-4, the V gene TRBV5-1; tentative D call: TRBD1 (5 bases). The CDR3 is 15 residues long. The germline gives CDR1 SGHRS, CDR2 YFSETQ. Trimming removed 0 bases from V and 7 bases from J, with 13 bases in between. CDR3 residues: CASSLGGTTPEKLFF. CDR3 nucleotide sequence: TGCGCCAGCAGCTTGGGTGGGACTACCCCTGAAAAACTGTTTTTT.

This clonotype was detected only a few times. V and J are TRBV11-2 and TRBJ1-1; no reliable D call. V was clipped by 2 bases and J by 0 bases, with 10 bases between them. Germline values: CDR1 SGHAT, CDR2 FQNNGV. The CDR3 runs to 15 residues. The CDR3, as DNA: TGTGCCAGCAGCTTAAGTTCCTACATGAACACTGAAGCTTTCTTT. It translates to CASSLSSYMNTEAFF.

This clonotype showed up just once. A read error may be the cause here, since a much bigger clone is one base away. V usage is TRBV12-3 or TRBV12-4 and J usage is TRBJ2-3; 11 nucleotides match TRBD2. With V trimmed by 5 bases and J by 2 bases, 9 bases remained unmatched. This CDR3 is built from 17 residues. In nucleotides, the CDR3 is TGTGCCAGCAGTCCCTATAGCGGGGGGGTCACCACAGATACGCAGTATTTT. Translation: CASSPYSGGVTTDTQYF.

This clonotype was recorded a few times. The gene calls are TRBV27 and TRBJ2-2; TRBD1 might be the D (6 bases). Germline V gene data show CDR1 as MNHEY and CDR2 as SMNVEV (reference sequence). The V and J ends lost 3 bases and 6 bases respectively, with 17 bases between them. This CDR3 has 16 residues. CDR3: CASSLWTARGPGELFF. CDR3 sequence (DNA): TGTGCCAGCAGTTTGTGGACAGCGCGAGGGCCCGGGGAGCTGTTTTTT.

This clonotype has ten or more counts. The CDR3 loop is CASSLVGRGDYEQYF. For the CDR3, the DNA is TGTGCCAGCAGCTTAGTGGGCAGGGGGGACTACGAGCAGTACTTC. The chain employs TRBV7-9 and TRBJ2-7; perhaps TRBD1 as D (7 bases). The CDR3 has 15 amino acids. CDR1 is SEHNR and CDR2 is FQNEAQ in the germline V gene (reference sequence). V was trimmed by 1 base and J by 3 bases, leaving 13 bases between them.

V is TRBV20-1 and J is TRBJ1-4; 7 positions agree with TRBD1. The trim removed 3 bases at V and 10 bases at J, leaving 5 bases unmatched. The CDR3 is made up of 12 amino acids. Germline-derived CDR1 and CDR2 are DFQATT and SNEGSKA (reference sequence). The CDR3 coding sequence is TGCAGTGCTAGCCAGGGGGACAGAAAACTGTTTTTT. This codes for CSASQGDRKLFF.

This clonotype was seen many times. This chain joins TRBV6-1 and TRBJ1-2, with D tentatively TRBD1 (6 bases). Germline CDR1 MNHNS, CDR2 SASEGT. The V end lost 5 bases, the J end lost 1 base, and 11 bases lay between the germline ends. The CDR3 runs 14 residues. The CDR3 spells CASSKQGLNYGYTF. DNA for the CDR3: TGTGCCAGCAGTAAACAGGGACTTAACTATGGCTACACCTTC.

This clonotype occurred many times. DNA for the CDR3: TGTGCCAGCAGTCAGGGTCCGGGCTCACCCCTCCACTTT. This codes for CASSQGPGSPLHF. The chain employs TRBV11-2 and TRBJ1-6; D possibly corresponds to TRBD1 (5 bases). V dropped 6 bases and J dropped 10 bases, with 13 bases sitting between them. The CDR3 contains 13 residues. Germline-derived CDR1 and CDR2 are SGHAT and FQNNGV.

In its sample, this clonotype was seen a few times. This chain links TRBV29-1 with TRBJ1-4; 10 nucleotides match TRBD1. This CDR3 is 15 amino acids long. Per the germline V gene, CDR1 is SQVTM and CDR2 is ANQGSEA. Trimming took 1 base from V and 8 from J; bases not matched to a gene: 7. The CDR3 nucleotides are TGCAGCGTTGAAGTGACAGGGGGCCTTCGCGAAAAACTGTTTTTT. It yields the protein CSVEVTGGLREKLFF.

This rearrangement joins TRBV15 to TRBJ1-6; D uncertain. With 4 bases removed from V and 5 bases from J, the gap between germline ends came to 15 bases. This CDR3 contains 16 residues. CDR1 LNHNV and CDR2 YYDKDF come from the germline V gene (reference sequence). The CDR3 loop reads CATSNLGRRDNSPLHF. The CDR3 bases are TGTGCCACCAGCAATCTCGGAAGGAGGGATAATTCACCCCTCCACTTT. Using reference TRBV15 and TRBJ1-6 for the parts outside the CDR3, the full variable domain is DAMVIQNPRYQVTQFGKPVTLSCSQTLNHNVMYWYQQKSSQAPKLLFHYYDKDFNNEADTPDNFQSRRPNTSFCFLDIRSPGLGDTAMYLCATSNLGRRDNSPLHFGNGTRLTVT.

This clonotype was seen many times. The chain combines TRBV20-1 with TRBJ2-7; TRBD2 might be the D (6 bases). Trimming took off 6 bases at V and 3 bases at J, with 12 bases between the two ends. CDR1 and CDR2 (germline): DFQATT, SNEGSKA (reference sequence). The CDR3 covers 12 residues. The CDR3 spells CSATTSYYEQYF. In nucleotides, the CDR3 is TGCAGTGCCACGACTAGTTACTACGAGCAGTACTTC.

V gene TRBV28 combines with J gene TRBJ2-7, with a possible D match to TRBD2 (6 bases). Germline CDR1 and CDR2: MDHEN and SYDVKM. V was shortened by 8 bases and J by 2 bases, with 13 bases between the two germline ends. CDR3 length: 13 residues. CDR3 sequence reads: CASGDSGTYEQYF. CDR3 nucleotide sequence: TGTGCCAGCGGGGATAGCGGTACCTACGAGCAGTACTTC.

This clonotype was seen a few times. The missing conserved phenylalanine or tryptophan at the end of this CDR3 makes a read error likely. The chain employs TRBV28 and TRBJ2-5; D perhaps matches TRBD1 (5 bases). The CDR3 is 11 residues long. The V gene lost 4 bases and the J gene lost 9 bases, with 9 bases spanning the gap. Germline CDR1 reads MDHEN; CDR2 reads SYDVKM. In nucleotides, the CDR3 is TGTGCCAGCAGTTATAAAGGGGCCCAGTACGTC. Residues: CASSYKGAQYV.

This clonotype was detected many times. The CDR3 bases are TGCAGTGCCAAACAGGGAAACCAAGAGACCCAGTACTTC. It is translated as CSAKQGNQETQYF. The J gene is TRBJ2-5, the V gene TRBV20-1, with D maybe TRBD1 (6 bases). This CDR3 comprises 13 residues. CDR1 and CDR2 from the germline V gene are DFQATT and SNEGSKA (reference sequence). Trimming pared 6 bases from V and 0 bases from J, leaving 11 bases between.

The V call is TRBV18, the J call TRBJ1-1; TRBD1 might be the D (6 bases). In germline, CDR1 is KGHSH, CDR2 LQKENI. The CDR3 is 15 residues long. The germline V and J ends were trimmed by 5 bases and 0 bases, with 13 bases remaining between them. The CDR3 is CASSTKQGMNTEAFF. In DNA form, the CDR3 reads TGTGCCAGCTCAACAAAACAGGGAATGAACACTGAAGCTTTCTTT.

Only a few counts were recorded for this clonotype. The chain joins TRBV7-2 to TRBJ2-7; 10 bases align to TRBD2. Germline V gene sequence: CDR1 SGHTA, CDR2 FQGNSA. The J segment lost 4 bases and the V segment lost 3 bases, leaving 3 bases of the junction unmatched. This CDR3 has 14 residues. CDR3 DNA sequence: TGTGCCAGCAGCTTTAGCGGGGGGTTATACGAGCAGTACTTC. Its protein product is CASSFSGGLYEQYF.

Ten or more counts support this clonotype. This sequence joins TRBV9 and TRBJ2-7, with D tentatively TRBD1 (6 bases). Germline loops: CDR1 SGDLS, CDR2 YYNGEE. This CDR3 spans 14 amino acids. Trimming took 4 bases from V and 2 from J, leaving 13 bases between them. CDR3 amino acids: CASSPWTAPYEQYF. The CDR3 DNA reads TGTGCCAGCAGCCCATGGACAGCGCCCTACGAGCAGTACTTC.

This clonotype was seen ten or more times. V and J are TRBV3-1 and TRBJ1-4, with TRBD1 as a possible D gene (6 bases). There are 14 residues in the CDR3. CDR1 and CDR2 from the germline V gene are LGHDT and YNNKEL (reference sequence). The germline V and J ends were trimmed by 3 bases and 5 bases, with 10 bases remaining between them. CDR3 region: CASSQRGRNEKLFF. CDR3 sequence (DNA): TGTGCCAGCAGCCAGCGGGGGCGGAATGAAAAACTGTTTTTT.

The sample holds many counts of this clonotype. This CDR3 is CSVGRSTDTQYF. The DNA of the CDR3 is TGCAGTGTAGGAAGGAGCACAGATACGCAGTATTTT. The J gene is TRBJ2-3, the V gene TRBV20-1; D uncertain. This CDR3 is built from 12 residues. The germline gives CDR1 DFQATT, CDR2 SNEGSKA (reference sequence). Trimming shortened V by 7 bases and J by 0 bases, and 8 bases separated the two germline ends.

CDR3 in amino acids: CASSVTWGTGELFF. CDR3 sequence (DNA): TGCGCCAGCAGCGTTACGTGGGGGACCGGGGAGCTGTTTTTT. The chain employs TRBV5-1 and TRBJ2-2; TRBD1 or TRBD2 may be the D gene (5 bases each). The CDR3 totals 14 residues. Per the germline V gene, CDR1 is SGHRS and CDR2 is YFSETQ. V was shortened by 4 bases and J by 5 bases, with 12 bases between the two germline ends.

This clonotype turned up a few times. The V gene is TRBV20-1, the J gene TRBJ2-1; 11 nucleotides align to TRBD2. Germline CDR1 and CDR2: DFQATT and SNEGSKA (reference sequence). V gave up 1 base and J gave up 3 bases; unmatched junction bases: 2. CDR3 size: 15 residues. The CDR3 reads CSARATSGIYNEQFF. The CDR3 DNA reads TGCAGTGCTAGAGCGACTAGCGGGATCTACAATGAGCAGTTCTTC.